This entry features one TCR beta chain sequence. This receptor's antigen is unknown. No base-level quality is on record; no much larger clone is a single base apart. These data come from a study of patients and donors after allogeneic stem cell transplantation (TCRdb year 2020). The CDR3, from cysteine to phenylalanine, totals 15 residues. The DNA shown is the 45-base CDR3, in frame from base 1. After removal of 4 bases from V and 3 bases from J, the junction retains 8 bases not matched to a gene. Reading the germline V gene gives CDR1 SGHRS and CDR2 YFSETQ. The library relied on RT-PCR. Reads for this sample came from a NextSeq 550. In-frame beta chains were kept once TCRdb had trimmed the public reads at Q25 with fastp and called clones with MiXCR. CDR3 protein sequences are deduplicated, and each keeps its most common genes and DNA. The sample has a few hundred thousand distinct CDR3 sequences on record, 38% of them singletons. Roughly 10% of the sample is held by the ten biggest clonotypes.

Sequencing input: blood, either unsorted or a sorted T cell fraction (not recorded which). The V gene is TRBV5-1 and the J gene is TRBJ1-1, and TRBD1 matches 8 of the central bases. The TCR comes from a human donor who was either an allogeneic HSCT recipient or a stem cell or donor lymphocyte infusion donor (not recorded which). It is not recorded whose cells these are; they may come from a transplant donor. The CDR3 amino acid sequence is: CASSPDRVWDTEAFF. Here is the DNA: TGCGCCAGCAGCCCGGACAGGGTATGGGACACTGAAGCTTTCTTT.